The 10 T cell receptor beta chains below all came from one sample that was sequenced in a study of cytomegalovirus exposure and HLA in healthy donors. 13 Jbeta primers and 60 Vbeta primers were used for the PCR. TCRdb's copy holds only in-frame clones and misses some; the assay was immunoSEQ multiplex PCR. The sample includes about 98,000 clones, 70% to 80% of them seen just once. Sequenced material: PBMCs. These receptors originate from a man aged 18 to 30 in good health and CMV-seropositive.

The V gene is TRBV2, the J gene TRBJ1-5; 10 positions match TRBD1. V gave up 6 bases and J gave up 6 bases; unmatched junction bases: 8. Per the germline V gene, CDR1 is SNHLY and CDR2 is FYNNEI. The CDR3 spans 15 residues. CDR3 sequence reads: CASRGDRGDGQPQHF. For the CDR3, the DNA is TGTGCCAGCAGGGGGGACAGGGGAGATGGTCAGCCCCAGCATTTT.

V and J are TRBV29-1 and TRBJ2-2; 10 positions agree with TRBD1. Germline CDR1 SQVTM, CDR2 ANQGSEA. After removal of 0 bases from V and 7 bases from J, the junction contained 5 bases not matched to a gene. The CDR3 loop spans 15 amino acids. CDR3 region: CSVEERQGAVGELFF. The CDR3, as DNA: TGCAGCGTTGAAGAACGACAGGGGGCGGTCGGGGAGCTGTTTTTT.

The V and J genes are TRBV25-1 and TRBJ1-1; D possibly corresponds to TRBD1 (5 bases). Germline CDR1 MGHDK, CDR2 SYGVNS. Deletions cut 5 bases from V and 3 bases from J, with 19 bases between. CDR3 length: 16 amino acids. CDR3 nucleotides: TGTGCCAGCAGTCCCTCCCGGCAGGGAGGTTACACTGAAGCTTTCTTT. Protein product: CASSPSRQGGYTEAFF.

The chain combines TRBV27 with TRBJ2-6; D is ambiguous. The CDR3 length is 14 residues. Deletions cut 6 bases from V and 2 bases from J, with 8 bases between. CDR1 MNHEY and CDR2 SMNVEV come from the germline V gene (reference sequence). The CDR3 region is CASSHAAGANVLTF. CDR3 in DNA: TGTGCCAGCAGCCACGCGGCTGGGGCCAACGTCCTGACTTTC.

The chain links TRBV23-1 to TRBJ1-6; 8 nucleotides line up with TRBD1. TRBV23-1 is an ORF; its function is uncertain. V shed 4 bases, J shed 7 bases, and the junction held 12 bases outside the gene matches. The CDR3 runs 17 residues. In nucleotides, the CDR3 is TGCGCCAGCAGTCTTAGCTCGACAGGGGCTCGGAATTCACCCCTCCACTTT. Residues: CASSLSSTGARNSPLHF.

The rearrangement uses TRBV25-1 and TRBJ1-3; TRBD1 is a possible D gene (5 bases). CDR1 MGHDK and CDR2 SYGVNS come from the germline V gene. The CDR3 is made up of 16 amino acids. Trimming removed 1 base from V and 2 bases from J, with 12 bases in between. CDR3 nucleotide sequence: TGTGCCAGCAGTGAATTTCAGGGATTCACTGGAAACACCATATATTTT. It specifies CASSEFQGFTGNTIYF.

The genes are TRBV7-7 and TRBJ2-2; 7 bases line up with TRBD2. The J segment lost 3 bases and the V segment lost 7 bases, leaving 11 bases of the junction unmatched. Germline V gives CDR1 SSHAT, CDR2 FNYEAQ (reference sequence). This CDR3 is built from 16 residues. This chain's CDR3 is CASIPMGGFYTGELFF. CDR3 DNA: TGTGCCAGCATTCCTATGGGGGGGTTTTACACCGGGGAGCTGTTTTTT.

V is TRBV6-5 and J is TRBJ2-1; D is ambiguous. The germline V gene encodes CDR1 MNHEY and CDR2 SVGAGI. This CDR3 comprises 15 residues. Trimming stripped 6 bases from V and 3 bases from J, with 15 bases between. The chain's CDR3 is CASSLMGSGYNEQFF. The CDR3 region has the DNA TGTGCCAGCAGCCTTATGGGCTCAGGCTACAATGAGCAGTTCTTC.

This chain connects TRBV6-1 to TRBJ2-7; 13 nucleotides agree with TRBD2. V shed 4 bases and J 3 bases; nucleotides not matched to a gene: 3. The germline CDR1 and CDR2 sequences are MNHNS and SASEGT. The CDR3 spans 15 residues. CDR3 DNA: TGTGCCAGCAGTGGGTGGACTAGCGGGGGCTACGAGCAGTACTTC. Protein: CASSGWTSGGYEQYF.

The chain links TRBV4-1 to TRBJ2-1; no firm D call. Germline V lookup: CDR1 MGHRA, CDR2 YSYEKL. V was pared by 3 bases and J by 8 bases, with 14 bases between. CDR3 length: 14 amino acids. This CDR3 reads CASSQRPNRDEQFF. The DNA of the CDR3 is TGCGCCAGCAGCCAGAGGCCTAATCGGGATGAGCAGTTCTTC.